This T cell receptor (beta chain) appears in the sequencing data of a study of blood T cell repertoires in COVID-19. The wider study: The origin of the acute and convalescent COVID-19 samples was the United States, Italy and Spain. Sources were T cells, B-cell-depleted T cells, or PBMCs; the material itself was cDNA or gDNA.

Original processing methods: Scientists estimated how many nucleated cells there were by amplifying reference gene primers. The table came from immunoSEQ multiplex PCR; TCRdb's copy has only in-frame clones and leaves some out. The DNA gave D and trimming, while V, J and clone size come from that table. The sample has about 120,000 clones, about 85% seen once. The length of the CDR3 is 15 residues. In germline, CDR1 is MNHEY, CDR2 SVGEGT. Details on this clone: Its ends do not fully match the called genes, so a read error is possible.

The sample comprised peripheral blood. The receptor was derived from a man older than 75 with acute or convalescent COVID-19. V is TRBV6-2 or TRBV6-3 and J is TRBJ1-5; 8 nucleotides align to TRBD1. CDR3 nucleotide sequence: TGTGCCAGCAGGTACTCGGACAGGGGCAATCAGCCCCAGCATTTT. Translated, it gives CASRYSDRGNQPQHF.